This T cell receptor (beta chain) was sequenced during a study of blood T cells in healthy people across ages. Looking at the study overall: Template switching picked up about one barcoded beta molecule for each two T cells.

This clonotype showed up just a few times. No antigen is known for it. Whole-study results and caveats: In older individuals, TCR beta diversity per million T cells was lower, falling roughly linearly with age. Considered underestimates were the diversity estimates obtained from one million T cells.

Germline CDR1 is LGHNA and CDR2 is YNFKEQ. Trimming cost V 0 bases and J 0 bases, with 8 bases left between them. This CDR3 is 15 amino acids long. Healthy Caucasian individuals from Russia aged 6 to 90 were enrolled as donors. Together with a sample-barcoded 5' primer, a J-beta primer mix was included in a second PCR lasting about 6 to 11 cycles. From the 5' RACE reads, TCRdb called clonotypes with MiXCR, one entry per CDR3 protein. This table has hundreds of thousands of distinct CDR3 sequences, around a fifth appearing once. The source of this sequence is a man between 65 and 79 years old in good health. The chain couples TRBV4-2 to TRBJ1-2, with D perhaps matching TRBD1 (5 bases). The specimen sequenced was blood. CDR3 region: CASSQDGAANYGYTF. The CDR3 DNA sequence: TGTGCCAGCAGCCAAGATGGGGCAGCTAACTATGGCTACACCTTC.